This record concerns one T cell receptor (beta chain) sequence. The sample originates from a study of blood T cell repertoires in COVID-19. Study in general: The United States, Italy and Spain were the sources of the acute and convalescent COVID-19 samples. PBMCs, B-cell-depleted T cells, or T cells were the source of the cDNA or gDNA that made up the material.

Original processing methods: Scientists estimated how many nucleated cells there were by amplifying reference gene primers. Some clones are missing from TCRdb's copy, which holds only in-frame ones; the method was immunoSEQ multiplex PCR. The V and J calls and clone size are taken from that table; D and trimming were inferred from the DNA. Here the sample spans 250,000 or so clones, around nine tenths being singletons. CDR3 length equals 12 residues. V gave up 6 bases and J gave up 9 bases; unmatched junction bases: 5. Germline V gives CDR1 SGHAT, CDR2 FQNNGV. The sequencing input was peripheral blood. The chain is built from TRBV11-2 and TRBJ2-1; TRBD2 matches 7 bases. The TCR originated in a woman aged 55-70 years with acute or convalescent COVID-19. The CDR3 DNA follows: TGTGCCAGCAGAAGCGGGAATCTTGAGCAGTTCTTC. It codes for CASRSGNLEQFF.